This TCR beta chain was found in a study of long-term antiretroviral therapy in people with HIV. Study-level background: Collection dates of the earliest samples fall about a decade before the 2015 immediate-ART recommendation.

Post-ART PBMC samples numbered at least two per donor, and pre-ART ones at least one. The CDR3 loop spans 16 amino acids. V dropped 5 bases and J dropped 0 bases, with 14 bases sitting between them. The germline V gene has CDR1 MNHEY and CDR2 SMNVEV (reference sequence). To note about this clone: Its target is not known.

Study-wide results and caveats: HIV repertoires had narrower CDR3 length ranges than controls.

The libraries were made with immunoSEQ v3.0 at survey level. Profiling relied on immunoSEQ multiplex PCR, and the TCRdb table lists in-frame clones only, not all of them. The sample contains tens of thousands of clones, roughly 80% of which appear only once. The clonotype comes from a man in his fifties or sixties with HIV. The chain combines TRBV27 with TRBJ2-4; D is tentatively TRBD1 or TRBD2 (5 bases each). Source: unsorted PBMCs, taken 0.4 years after starting antiretroviral therapy. As DNA, the CDR3 is TGTGCCAGCAGTGCCCCCGGGGCCTTAGCCAAAAACATTCAGTACTTC. It is translated as CASSAPGALAKNIQYF.